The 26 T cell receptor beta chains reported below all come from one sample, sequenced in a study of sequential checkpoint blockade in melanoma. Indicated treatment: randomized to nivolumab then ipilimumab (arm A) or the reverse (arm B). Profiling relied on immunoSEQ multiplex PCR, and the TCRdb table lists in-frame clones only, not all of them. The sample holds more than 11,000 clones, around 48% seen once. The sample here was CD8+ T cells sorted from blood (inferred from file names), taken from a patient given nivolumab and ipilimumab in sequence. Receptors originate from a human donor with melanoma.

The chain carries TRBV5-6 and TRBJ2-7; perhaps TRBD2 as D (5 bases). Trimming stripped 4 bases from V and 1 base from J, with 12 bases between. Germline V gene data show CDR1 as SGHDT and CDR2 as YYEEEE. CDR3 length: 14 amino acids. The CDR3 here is CASSLGDSSYEQYF. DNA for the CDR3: TGTGCCAGCAGCCTCGGGGATTCGTCCTACGAGCAGTACTTC. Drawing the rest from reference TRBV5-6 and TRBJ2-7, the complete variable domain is DAGVTQSPTHLIKTRGQQVTLRCSPKSGHDTVSWYQQALGQGPQFIFQYYEEEERQRGNFPDRFSGHQFPNYSSELNVNALLLGDSALYLCASSLGDSSYEQYFGPGTRLTVT.

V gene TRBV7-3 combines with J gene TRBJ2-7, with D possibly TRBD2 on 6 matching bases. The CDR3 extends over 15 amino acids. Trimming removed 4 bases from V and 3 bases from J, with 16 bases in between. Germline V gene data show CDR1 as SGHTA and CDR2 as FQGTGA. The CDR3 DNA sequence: TGTGCCAGCAGCTCGGAACCGGGACTGATCTACGAGCAGTACTTC. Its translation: CASSSEPGLIYEQYF.

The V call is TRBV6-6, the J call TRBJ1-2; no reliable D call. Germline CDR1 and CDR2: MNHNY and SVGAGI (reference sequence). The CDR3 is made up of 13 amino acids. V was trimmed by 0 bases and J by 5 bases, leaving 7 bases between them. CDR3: CASSYSTAYGYTF. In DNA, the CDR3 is TGTGCCAGCAGTTACTCAACAGCATATGGCTACACCTTC.

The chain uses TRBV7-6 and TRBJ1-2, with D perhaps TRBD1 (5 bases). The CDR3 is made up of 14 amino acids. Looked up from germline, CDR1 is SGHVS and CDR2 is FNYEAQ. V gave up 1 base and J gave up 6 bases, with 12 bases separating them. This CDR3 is CASSLDPGGDGYTF. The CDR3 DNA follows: TGTGCCAGCAGCTTAGACCCCGGAGGGGATGGCTACACCTTC.

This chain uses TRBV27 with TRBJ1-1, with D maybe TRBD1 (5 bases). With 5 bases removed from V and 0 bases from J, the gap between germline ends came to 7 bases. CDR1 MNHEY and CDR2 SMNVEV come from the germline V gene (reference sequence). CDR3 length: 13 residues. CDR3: CASSDSLNTEAFF. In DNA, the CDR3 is TGTGCCAGCAGTGACAGCCTGAACACTGAAGCTTTCTTT.

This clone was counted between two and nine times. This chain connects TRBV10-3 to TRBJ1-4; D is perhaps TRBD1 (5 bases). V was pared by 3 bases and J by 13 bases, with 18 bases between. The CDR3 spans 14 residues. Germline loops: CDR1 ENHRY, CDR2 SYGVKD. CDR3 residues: CAISDFGGSGGLFF. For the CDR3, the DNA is TGTGCCATCAGTGACTTTGGGGGTTCGGGAGGACTGTTTTTT.

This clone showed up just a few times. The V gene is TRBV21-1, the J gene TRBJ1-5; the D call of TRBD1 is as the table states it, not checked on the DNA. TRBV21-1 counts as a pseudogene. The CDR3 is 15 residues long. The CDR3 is CASSKSRDSNQPQHF. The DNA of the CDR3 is TGTGCCAGCAGCAAATCCAGGGATAGCAATCAGCCCCAGCATTTT.

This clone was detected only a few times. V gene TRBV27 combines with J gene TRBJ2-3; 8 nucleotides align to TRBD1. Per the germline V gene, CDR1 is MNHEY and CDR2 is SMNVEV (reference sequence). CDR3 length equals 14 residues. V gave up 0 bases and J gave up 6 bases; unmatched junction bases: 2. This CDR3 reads CASSLSQGGDTQYF. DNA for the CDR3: TGTGCCAGCAGTTTATCACAGGGGGGCGATACGCAGTATTTT.

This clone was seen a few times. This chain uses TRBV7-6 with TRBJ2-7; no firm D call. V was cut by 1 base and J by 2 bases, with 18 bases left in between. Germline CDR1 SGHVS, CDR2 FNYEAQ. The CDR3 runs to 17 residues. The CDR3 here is CASSLVADPTETYEQYF. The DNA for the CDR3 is TGTGCCAGCAGCTTAGTAGCCGACCCGACGGAGACCTACGAGCAGTACTTC.

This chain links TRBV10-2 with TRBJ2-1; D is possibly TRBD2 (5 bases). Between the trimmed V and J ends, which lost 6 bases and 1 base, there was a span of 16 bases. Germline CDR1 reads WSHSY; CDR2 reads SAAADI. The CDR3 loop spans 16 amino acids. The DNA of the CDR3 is TGCGCCAGCAGGCCACTAGACGACGGGTCCTACAATGAGCAGTTCTTC. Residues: CASRPLDDGSYNEQFF.

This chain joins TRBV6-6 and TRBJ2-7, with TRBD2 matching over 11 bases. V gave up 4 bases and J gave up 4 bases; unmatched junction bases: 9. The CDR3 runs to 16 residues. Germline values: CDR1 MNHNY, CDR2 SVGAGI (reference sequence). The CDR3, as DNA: TGTGCCAGCAGTTCCAAGGCTAGCGGGAGGACGTACGAGCAGTACTTC. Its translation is CASSSKASGRTYEQYF.

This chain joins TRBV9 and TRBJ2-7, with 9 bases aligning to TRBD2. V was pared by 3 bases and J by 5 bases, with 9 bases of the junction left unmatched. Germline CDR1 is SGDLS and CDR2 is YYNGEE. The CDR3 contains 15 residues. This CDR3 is CASSAGSGTSHEQYF. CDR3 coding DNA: TGTGCCAGCAGCGCAGGTTCCGGGACTAGCCACGAGCAGTACTTC.

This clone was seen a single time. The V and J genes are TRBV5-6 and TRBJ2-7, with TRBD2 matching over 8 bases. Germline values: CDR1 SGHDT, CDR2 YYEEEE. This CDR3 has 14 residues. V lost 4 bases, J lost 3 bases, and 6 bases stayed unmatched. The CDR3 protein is CASSSFGTSYEQYF. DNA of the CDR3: TGTGCCAGCAGCAGTTTCGGGACTAGCTACGAGCAGTACTTC. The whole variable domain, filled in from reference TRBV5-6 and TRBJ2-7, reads DAGVTQSPTHLIKTRGQQVTLRCSPKSGHDTVSWYQQALGQGPQFIFQYYEEEERQRGNFPDRFSGHQFPNYSSELNVNALLLGDSALYLCASSSFGTSYEQYFGPGTRLTVT.

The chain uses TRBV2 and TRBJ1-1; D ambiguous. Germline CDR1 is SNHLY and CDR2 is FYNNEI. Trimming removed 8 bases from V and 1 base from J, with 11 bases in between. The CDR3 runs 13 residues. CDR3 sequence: CASGRGPNTEAFF. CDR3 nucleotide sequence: TGTGCCAGCGGGAGAGGACCGAACACTGAAGCTTTCTTT.

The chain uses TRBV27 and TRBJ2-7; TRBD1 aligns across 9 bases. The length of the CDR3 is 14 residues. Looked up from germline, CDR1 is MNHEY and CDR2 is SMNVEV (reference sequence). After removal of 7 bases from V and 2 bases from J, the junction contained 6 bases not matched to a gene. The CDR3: CASKLDRGTYEQYF. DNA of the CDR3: TGTGCCAGCAAACTCGACAGGGGGACCTACGAGCAGTACTTC.

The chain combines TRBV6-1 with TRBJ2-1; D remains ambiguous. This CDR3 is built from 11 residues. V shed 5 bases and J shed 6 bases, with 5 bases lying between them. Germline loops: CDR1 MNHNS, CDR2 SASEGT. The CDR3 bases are TGTGCCAGCAGTCCCGGCAATGAGCAGTTCTTC. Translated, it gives CASSPGNEQFF.

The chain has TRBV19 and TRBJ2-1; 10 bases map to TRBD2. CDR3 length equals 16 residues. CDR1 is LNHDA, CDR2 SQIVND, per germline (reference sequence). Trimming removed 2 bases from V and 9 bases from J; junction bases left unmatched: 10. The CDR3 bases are TGTGCCAGTAGTATATCGGGAGCGGGAGGGCTGACTGAGCAGTTCTTC. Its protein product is CASSISGAGGLTEQFF.

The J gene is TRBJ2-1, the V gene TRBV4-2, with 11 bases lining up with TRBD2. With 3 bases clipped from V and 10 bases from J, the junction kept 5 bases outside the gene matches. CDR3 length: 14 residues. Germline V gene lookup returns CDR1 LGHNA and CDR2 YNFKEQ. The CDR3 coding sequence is TGTGCCAGCAGCCAGGGGACTAGCGGTGAGGAGCAGTTCTTC. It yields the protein CASSQGTSGEEQFF.

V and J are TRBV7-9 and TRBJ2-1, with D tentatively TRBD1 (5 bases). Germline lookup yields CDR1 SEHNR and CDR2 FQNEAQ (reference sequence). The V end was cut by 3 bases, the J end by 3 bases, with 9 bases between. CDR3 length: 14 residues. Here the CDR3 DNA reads TGTGCCAGCAGCTTCGACAGTCGCTACAATGAGCAGTTCTTC. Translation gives CASSFDSRYNEQFF.

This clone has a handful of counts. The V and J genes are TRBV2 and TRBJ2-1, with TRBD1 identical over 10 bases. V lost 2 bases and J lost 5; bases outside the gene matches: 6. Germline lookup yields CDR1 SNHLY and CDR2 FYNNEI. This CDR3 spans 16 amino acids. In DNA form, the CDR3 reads TGTGCCAGCAGTGAATATTGGGACAGGGGAAACAATGAGCAGTTCTTC. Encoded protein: CASSEYWDRGNNEQFF.

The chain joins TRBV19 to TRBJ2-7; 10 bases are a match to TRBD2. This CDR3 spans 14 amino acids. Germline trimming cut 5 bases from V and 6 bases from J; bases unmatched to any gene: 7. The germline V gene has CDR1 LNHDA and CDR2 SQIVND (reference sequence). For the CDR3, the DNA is TGTGCCAGTAGTTTGAGCGGGAGGGCCGGCGAGCAGTACTTC. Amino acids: CASSLSGRAGEQYF.

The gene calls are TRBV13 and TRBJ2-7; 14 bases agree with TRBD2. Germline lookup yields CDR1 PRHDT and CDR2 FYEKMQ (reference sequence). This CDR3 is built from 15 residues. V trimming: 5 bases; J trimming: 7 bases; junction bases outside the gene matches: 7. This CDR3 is CASSAGLAGVSEQYF. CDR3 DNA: TGTGCCAGCAGCGCGGGACTAGCGGGAGTAAGTGAGCAGTACTTC.

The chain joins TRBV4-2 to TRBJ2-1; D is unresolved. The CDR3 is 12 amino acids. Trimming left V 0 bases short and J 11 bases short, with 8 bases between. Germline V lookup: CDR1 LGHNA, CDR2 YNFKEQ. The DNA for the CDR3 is TGTGCCAGCAGCCAAGATAGCTCACAGCAGTTCTTC. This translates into CASSQDSSQQFF.

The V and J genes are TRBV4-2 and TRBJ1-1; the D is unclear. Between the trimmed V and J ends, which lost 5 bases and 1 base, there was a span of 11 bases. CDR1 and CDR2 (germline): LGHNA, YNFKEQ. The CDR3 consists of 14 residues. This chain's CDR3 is CASSFNGRNTEAFF. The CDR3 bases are TGTGCCAGCAGCTTTAATGGGAGGAACACTGAAGCTTTCTTT.

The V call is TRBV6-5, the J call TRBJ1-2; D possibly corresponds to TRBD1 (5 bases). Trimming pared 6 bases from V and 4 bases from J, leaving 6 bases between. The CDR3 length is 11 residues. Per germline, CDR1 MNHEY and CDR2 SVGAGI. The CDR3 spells CASRQGYGYTF. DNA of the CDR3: TGTGCCAGCAGGCAGGGCTATGGCTACACCTTC.

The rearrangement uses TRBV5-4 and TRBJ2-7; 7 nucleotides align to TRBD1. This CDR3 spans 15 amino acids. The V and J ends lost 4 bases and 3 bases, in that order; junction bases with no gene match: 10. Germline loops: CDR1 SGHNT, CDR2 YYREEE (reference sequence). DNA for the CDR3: TGTGCCAGCAGCCAAACTTCGGGACAGTACTACGAGCAGTACTTC. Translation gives CASSQTSGQYYEQYF.